Listed here are 16 T cell receptor beta chains from one sample, sequenced in a study of blood T cell repertoires in COVID-19. Generated by immunoSEQ multiplex PCR, the TCRdb table keeps only in-frame clones and is missing some. The data show over 150,000 clones, 84% seen once. The material sequenced was peripheral blood. Receptors were obtained from a human donor in a cohort sampled during active COVID-19.

The gene calls are TRBV6-5 and TRBJ1-3; D perhaps matches TRBD1 (5 bases). Trimming removed 2 bases at V and 4 bases at J, with 12 bases between. This CDR3 has 15 amino acids. Germline loops: CDR1 MNHEY, CDR2 SVGAGI. In DNA, the CDR3 is TGTGCCAGCAGTTACAGCCAGACAGCGGGAAACACCATATATTTT. Its protein is CASSYSQTAGNTIYF.

The chain combines TRBV30 with TRBJ2-1, with TRBD1 matching over 7 bases. Unmatched junction bases numbered 9, after V lost 4 bases and J lost 9 bases. Per the germline V gene, CDR1 is GTSNPN and CDR2 is SVGIG (reference sequence). The CDR3 covers 13 residues. The CDR3: CAWTTAGGSEQFF. For the CDR3, the DNA is TGTGCCTGGACCACAGCAGGGGGTAGTGAGCAGTTCTTC.

The chain carries TRBV5-1 and TRBJ2-5; no firm D call. The germline gives CDR1 SGHRS, CDR2 YFSETQ. The CDR3 totals 14 residues. Trimming took off 4 bases at V and 1 base at J, with 11 bases between the two ends. The CDR3 DNA reads TGCGCCAGCAGCCTTGGAGATCTCCAAGAGACCCAGTACTTC. As protein: CASSLGDLQETQYF.

This clone has a single count. The chain has TRBV11-3 and TRBJ2-7; TRBD2 agrees at 7 bases. The V and J ends lost 4 bases and 5 bases, in that order; junction bases with no gene match: 5. The CDR3 length is 13 residues. Germline V gene data show CDR1 as SGHNT and CDR2 as YENEEA. The CDR3 spells CASSSGGGDEQYF. CDR3 bases: TGTGCCAGCAGCTCGGGGGGAGGCGACGAGCAGTACTTC. The full variable domain, its missing parts supplied by reference TRBV11-3 and TRBJ2-7, is EAGVVQSPRYKIIEKKQPVAFWCNPISGHNTLYWYLQNLGQGPELLIRYENEEAVDDSQLPKDRFSAERLKGVDSTLKIQPAELGDSAVYLCASSSGGGDEQYFGPGTRLTVT.

The chain uses TRBV7-8 and TRBJ1-1; D uncertain. The CDR3 spans 14 residues. Germline lookup yields CDR1 SGHVS and CDR2 FQNEAQ. Trimming took off 2 bases at V and 1 base at J, with 8 bases between the two ends. CDR3 in DNA: TGTGCCAGCAGCTTAATAGTTCAGAACACTGAAGCTTTCTTT. Translation gives CASSLIVQNTEAFF. The entire variable domain, with the rest obtained from reference TRBV7-8 and TRBJ1-1, is as follows: GAGVSQSPRYKVAKRGQDVALRCDPISGHVSLFWYQQALGQGPEFLTYFQNEAQLDKSGLPSDRFFAERPEGSVSTLKIQRTQQEDSAVYLCASSLIVQNTEAFFGQGTRLTVV.

This CDR3 reads CASSVSGTSGGFNEQYF. Here the CDR3 DNA reads TGTGCCAGCAGCGTCTCCGGGACTAGCGGGGGGTTCAACGAGCAGTACTTC. This chain uses TRBV9 with TRBJ2-7; 15 bases match TRBD2. The V segment lost 2 bases and the J segment 5 bases; nucleotides outside the gene matches: 8. CDR3 length: 17 residues. CDR1 and CDR2 (germline): SGDLS, YYNGEE.

This sequence joins TRBV20-1 and TRBJ2-5; D is possibly TRBD2 (6 bases). CDR3 length: 11 residues. Trimming pared 7 bases from V and 4 bases from J, leaving 10 bases between. Germline lookup yields CDR1 DFQATT and CDR2 SNEGSKA (reference sequence). The CDR3 region is CSVGGRETQYF. CDR3 sequence (DNA): TGCAGTGTTGGGGGGAGAGAGACCCAGTACTTC.

The V and J genes are TRBV9 and TRBJ2-3, with a weak D call TRBD2 (6 bases). CDR1 and CDR2 from the germline V gene are SGDLS and YYNGEE. The CDR3 runs to 15 residues. V was pared by 4 bases and J by 0 bases, with 12 bases between. CDR3 in DNA: TGTGCCAGCAGCCCAGCCGGGACTAGCACAGATACGCAGTATTTT. It specifies CASSPAGTSTDTQYF.

This chain connects TRBV2 to TRBJ1-6; 7 bases align to TRBD1. Germline CDR1 reads SNHLY; CDR2 reads FYNNEI. This CDR3 region has 12 residues. J lost 10 bases, V lost 6 bases, and 3 bases had no gene match. The CDR3 DNA reads as TGTGCCAGCAGGCACAGGGGATCACCCCTCCACTTT. This codes for CASRHRGSPLHF.

The chain joins TRBV9 to TRBJ2-1; D is perhaps TRBD2 (7 bases). This CDR3 spans 14 amino acids. The germline V gene encodes CDR1 SGDLS and CDR2 YYNGEE. Trimming cost V 0 bases and J 5 bases, with 9 bases left between them. DNA for the CDR3: TGTGCCAGCAGCGTAGCGGGGGGCGACAATGAGCAGTTCTTC. It specifies CASSVAGGDNEQFF.

The V gene is TRBV5-1, the J gene TRBJ2-2, with TRBD2 matching over 7 bases. The CDR3 is made up of 15 amino acids. Germline trimming cut 3 bases from V and 1 base from J; bases unmatched to any gene: 3. CDR1 SGHRS and CDR2 YFSETQ come from the germline V gene. DNA of the CDR3: TGCGCCAGCAGCTATACTAGCGTGAACACCGGGGAGCTGTTTTTT. This translates into CASSYTSVNTGELFF.

V usage is TRBV11-2 and J usage is TRBJ2-3; 7 bases map to TRBD2. The CDR3 covers 16 residues. CDR1 and CDR2 from the germline V gene are SGHAT and FQNNGV. V shed 5 bases and J 0 bases; nucleotides not matched to a gene: 8. The CDR3 DNA reads as TGTGCCAGCAGCCCAATGGGGGGGACTAGCACAGATACGCAGTATTTT. Its protein product is CASSPMGGTSTDTQYF.

The CDR3 DNA reads TGCGCCAGCAGTGAGTCTATGACAGGGGTGTTTAATAGCAATCAGCCCCAGCATTTT. It is translated as CASSESMTGVFNSNQPQHF. The chain carries TRBV10-2 and TRBJ1-5; 8 bases map to TRBD1. The CDR3 has 19 amino acids. Looked up from germline, CDR1 is WSHSY and CDR2 is SAAADI. The ends lost 0 bases at V and 0 bases at J; junction bases unmatched: 10.

This sequence joins TRBV3-1 (or the pseudogene TRBV3-2) and TRBJ2-7; 7 positions agree with TRBD1. Germline CDR1 reads LGHDT; CDR2 reads YNNKEL (reference sequence). V gave up 3 bases and J gave up 3 bases; unmatched junction bases: 5. This CDR3 has 14 residues. In nucleotides, the CDR3 is TGTGCCAGCAGCCAGTTCCGGGACAGCTACGAGCAGTACTTC. Protein: CASSQFRDSYEQYF.

Of note for this clone: This same CDR3 is encoded by further DNA sequences in the sample. J is TRBJ1-2 and V is TRBV5-1; 10 nucleotides line up with TRBD1. Trimming at V came to 0 bases and at J to 4 bases, leaving 0 bases not matched to a gene. The CDR3 contains 14 residues. The germline V gene encodes CDR1 SGHRS and CDR2 YFSETQ. The CDR3 sequence is CASSLGTGGYGYTF. CDR3 nucleotides: TGCGCCAGCAGCTTGGGGACAGGGGGCTATGGCTACACCTTC.

This chain connects TRBV5-1 to TRBJ1-5, with 9 bases that match TRBD1. The V segment lost 1 base and the J segment 7 bases; nucleotides outside the gene matches: 3. CDR3 length equals 14 residues. Germline V lookup: CDR1 SGHRS, CDR2 YFSETQ. CDR3 in DNA: TGCGCCAGCAGCTTGACAGGGGGCGGCCAGCCCCAGCATTTT. Residues: CASSLTGGGQPQHF.